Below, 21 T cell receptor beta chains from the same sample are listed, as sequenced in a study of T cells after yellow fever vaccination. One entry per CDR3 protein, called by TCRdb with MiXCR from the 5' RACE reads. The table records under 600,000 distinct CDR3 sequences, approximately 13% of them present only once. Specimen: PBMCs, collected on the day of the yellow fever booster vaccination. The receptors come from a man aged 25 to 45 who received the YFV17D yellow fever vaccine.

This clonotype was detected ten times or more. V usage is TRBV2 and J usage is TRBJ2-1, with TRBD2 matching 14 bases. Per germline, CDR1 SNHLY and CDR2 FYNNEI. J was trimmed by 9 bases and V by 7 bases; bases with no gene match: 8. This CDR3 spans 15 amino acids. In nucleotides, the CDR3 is TGTGCCAGCATAGGGGGACTAGCGGGAGTAGGTGAGCAGTTCTTC. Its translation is CASIGGLAGVGEQFF.

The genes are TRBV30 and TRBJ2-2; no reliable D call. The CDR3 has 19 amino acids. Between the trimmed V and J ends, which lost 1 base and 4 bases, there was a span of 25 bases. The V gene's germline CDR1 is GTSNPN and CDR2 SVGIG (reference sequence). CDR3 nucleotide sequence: TGTGCCTGGAGTGGGCAGGCCACCGCTACTTATGTCCTCACCGGGGAGCTGTTTTTT. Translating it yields CAWSGQATATYVLTGELFF.

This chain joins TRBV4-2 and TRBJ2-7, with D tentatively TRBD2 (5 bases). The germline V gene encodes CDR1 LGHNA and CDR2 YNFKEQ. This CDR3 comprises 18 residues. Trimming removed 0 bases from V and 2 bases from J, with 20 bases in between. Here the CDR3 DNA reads TGTGCCAGCAGCCAAGATACAGCGGCAGCCCCCGCGCCCTACGAGCAGTACTTC. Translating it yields CASSQDTAAAPAPYEQYF.

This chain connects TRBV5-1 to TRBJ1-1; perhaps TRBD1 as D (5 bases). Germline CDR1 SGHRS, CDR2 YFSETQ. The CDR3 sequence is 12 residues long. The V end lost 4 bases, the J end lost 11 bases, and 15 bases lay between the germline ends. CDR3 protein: CASSPRGEEAFF. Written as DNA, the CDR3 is TGCGCCAGCAGCCCCCGGGGGGAAGAGGCTTTCTTT.

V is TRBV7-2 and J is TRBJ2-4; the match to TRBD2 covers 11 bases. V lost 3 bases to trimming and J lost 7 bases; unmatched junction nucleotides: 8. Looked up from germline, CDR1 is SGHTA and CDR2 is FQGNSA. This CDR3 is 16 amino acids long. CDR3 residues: CASSFGRTSGSNIQYF. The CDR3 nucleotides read TGTGCCAGCAGCTTTGGGCGCACTAGCGGGAGTAACATTCAGTACTTC.

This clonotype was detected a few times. The CDR3 region is CAWSTTGQVYGYTF. DNA of the CDR3: TGTGCCTGGAGTACGACGGGACAGGTCTATGGCTACACCTTC. V gene TRBV30 combines with J gene TRBJ1-2, with 8 bases fitting TRBD1. V lost 2 bases, J lost 4 bases, and 6 bases stayed unmatched. CDR3 size: 14 residues. Per germline, CDR1 GTSNPN and CDR2 SVGIG (reference sequence).

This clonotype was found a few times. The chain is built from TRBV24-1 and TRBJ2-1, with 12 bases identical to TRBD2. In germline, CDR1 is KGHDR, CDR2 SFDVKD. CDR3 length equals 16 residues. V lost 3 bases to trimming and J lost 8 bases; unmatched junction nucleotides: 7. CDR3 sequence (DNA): TGTGCCACCAGTGATGGACTAGCGGGAAGGACCCATGAGCAGTTCTTC. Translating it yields CATSDGLAGRTHEQFF.

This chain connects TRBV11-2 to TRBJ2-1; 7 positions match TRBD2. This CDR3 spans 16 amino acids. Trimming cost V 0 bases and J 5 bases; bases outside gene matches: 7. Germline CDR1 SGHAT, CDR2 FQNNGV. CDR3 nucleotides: TGTGCCAGCAGCTTAGAGCTAGCGGAGAACGACAATGAGCAGTTCTTC. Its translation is CASSLELAENDNEQFF.

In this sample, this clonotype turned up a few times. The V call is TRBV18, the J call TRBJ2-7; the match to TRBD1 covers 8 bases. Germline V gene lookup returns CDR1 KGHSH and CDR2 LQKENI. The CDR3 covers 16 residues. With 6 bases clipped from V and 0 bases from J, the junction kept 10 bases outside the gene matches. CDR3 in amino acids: CASSPDRATFSYEQYF. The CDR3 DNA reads TGTGCCAGCTCCCCGGACAGGGCAACCTTCTCCTACGAGCAGTACTTC. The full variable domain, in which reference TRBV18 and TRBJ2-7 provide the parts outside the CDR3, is NAGVMQNPRHLVRRRGQEARLRCSPMKGHSHVYWYRQLPEEGLKFMVYLQKENIIDESGMPKERFSAEFPKEGPSILRIQQVVRGDSAAYFCASSPDRATFSYEQYFGPGTRLTVT.

CDR3 region: CASSAPTKRNEQYF. DNA of the CDR3: TGTGCCAGCAGTGCCCCGACTAAGAGGAACGAGCAGTACTTC. This rearrangement joins TRBV12-3 or TRBV12-4 to TRBJ2-7, with D possibly matching TRBD2 (5 bases). The CDR3 has 14 amino acids. Trimming took 5 bases from V and 5 from J, leaving 16 bases between them.

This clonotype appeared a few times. The CDR3 sequence is CASPGGPANYGYTF. In DNA form, the CDR3 reads TGTGCCTCCCCGGGGGGTCCAGCTAACTATGGCTACACCTTC. The V gene is TRBV30, the J gene TRBJ1-2, with D possibly being TRBD1 (5 bases). Per the germline V gene, CDR1 is GTSNPN and CDR2 is SVGIG (reference sequence). The CDR3 is 14 amino acids. The V end was cut by 7 bases, the J end by 0 bases, with 15 bases between.

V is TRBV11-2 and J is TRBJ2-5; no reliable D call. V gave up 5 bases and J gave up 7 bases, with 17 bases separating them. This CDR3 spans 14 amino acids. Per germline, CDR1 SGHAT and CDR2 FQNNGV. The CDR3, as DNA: TGTGCCAGCAGCACCGGATCTGGGATAACGACCCAGTACTTC. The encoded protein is CASSTGSGITTQYF. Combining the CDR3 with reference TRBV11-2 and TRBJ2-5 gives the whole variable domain EAGVAQSPRYKIIEKRQSVAFWCNPISGHATLYWYQQILGQGPKLLIQFQNNGVVDDSQLPKDRFSAERLKGVDSTLKIQPAKLEDSAVYLCASSTGSGITTQYFGPGTRLLVL.

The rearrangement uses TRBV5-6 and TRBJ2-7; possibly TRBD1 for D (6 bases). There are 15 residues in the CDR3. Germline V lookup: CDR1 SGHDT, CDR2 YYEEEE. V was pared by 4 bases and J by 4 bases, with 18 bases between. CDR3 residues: CASSPTGFGDYEQYF. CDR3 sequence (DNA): TGTGCCAGCAGCCCAACAGGGTTTGGAGATTACGAGCAGTACTTC.

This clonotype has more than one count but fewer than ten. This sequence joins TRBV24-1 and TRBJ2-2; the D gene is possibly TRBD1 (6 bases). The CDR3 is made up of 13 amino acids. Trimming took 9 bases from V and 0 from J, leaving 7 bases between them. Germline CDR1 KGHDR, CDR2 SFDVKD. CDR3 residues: CATGGANTGELFF. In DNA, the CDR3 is TGTGCCACCGGGGGCGCGAACACCGGGGAGCTGTTTTTT.

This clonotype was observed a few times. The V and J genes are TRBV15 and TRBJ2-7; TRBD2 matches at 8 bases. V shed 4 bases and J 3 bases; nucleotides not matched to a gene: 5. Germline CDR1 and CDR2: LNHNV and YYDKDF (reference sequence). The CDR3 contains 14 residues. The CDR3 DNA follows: TGTGCCACCAGCAACACGGGAGGGTTCTACGAGCAGTACTTC. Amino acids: CATSNTGGFYEQYF.

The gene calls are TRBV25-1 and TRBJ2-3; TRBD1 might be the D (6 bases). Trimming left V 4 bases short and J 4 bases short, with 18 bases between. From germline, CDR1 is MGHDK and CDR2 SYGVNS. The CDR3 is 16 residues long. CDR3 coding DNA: TGTGCCAGCAGTGGACCGGGACACCTCCCACCAGATACGCAGTATTTT. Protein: CASSGPGHLPPDTQYF.

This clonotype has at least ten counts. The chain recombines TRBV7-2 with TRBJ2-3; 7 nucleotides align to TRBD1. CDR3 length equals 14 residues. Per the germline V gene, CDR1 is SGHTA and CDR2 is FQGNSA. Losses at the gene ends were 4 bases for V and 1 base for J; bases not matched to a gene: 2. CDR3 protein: CASSSGQGTDTQYF. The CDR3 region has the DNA TGTGCCAGCAGCTCCGGACAGGGCACAGATACGCAGTATTTT.

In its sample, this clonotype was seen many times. The CDR3 sequence: CASSARDWDSYEQYF. The CDR3 coding sequence is TGTGCCAGCAGCGCCCGGGACTGGGACTCCTACGAGCAGTACTTC. The rearrangement uses TRBV9 and TRBJ2-7; D might be TRBD2 (6 bases). CDR3 length: 15 amino acids. The germline V gene has CDR1 SGDLS and CDR2 YYNGEE. Between the trimmed V and J ends, which lost 3 bases and 0 bases, there was a span of 13 bases. Using reference TRBV9 and TRBJ2-7 for the parts outside the CDR3, the full variable domain is DSGVTQTPKHLITATGQRVTLRCSPRSGDLSVYWYQQSLDQGLQFLIQYYNGEERAKGNILERFSAQQFPDLHSELNLSSLELGDSALYFCASSARDWDSYEQYFGPGTRLTVT.

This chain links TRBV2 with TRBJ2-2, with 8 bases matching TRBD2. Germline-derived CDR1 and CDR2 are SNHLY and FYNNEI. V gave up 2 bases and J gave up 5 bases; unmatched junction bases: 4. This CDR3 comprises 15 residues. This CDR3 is CASSEMAGGTGELFF. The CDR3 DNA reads TGTGCCAGCAGTGAAATGGCGGGAGGAACCGGGGAGCTGTTTTTT. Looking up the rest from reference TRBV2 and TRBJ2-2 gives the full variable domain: EPEVTQTPSHQVTQMGQEVILRCVPISNHLYFYWYRQILGQKVEFLVSFYNNEISEKSEIFDDQFSVERPDGSNFTLKIRSTKLEDSAMYFCASSEMAGGTGELFFGEGSRLTVL.

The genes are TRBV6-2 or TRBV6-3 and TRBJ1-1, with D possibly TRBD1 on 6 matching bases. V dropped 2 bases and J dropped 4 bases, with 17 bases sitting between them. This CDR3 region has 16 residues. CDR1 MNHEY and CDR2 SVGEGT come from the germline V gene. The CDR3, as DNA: TGTGCCAGCAGTTACGGGGTACGGGGGCCAATCACTGAAGCTTTCTTT. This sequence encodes CASSYGVRGPITEAFF.

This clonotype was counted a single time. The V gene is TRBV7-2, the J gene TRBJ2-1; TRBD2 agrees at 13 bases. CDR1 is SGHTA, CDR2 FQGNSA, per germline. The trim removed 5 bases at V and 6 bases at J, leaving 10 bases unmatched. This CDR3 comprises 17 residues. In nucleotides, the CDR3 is TGTGCCAGCAGCCTCCGGACTAGCGGGAGTTTTCCCAATGAGCAGTTCTTC. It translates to CASSLRTSGSFPNEQFF. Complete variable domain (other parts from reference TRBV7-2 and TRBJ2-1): GAGVSQSPSNKVTEKGKDVELRCDPISGHTALYWYRQSLGQGLEFLIYFQGNSAPDKSGLPSDRFSAERTGGSVSTLTIQRTQQEDSAVYLCASSLRTSGSFPNEQFFGPGTRLTVL.